The clone carrying this T cell receptor beta chain is a singleton in its sample. The antigen remains unidentified. Method: immunoSEQ multiplex PCR; TCRdb's copy keeps in-frame clones and lacks some. The sample has some 150,000 clones; approximately 90% are singletons. CDR1 is SGHNT and CDR2 is YYREEE in the germline V gene (reference sequence). V lost 1 base to trimming and J lost 6 bases, with 11 bases between them. The CDR3 length is 13 residues. This sample was included in a study of T cell responses to AZD1222 COVID-19 vaccine. Study-wide background: Second-dose intervals near 4 or 12 weeks were combined. The study, taken as a whole, reports: Mostly white British, mostly female donors; authors suggested clonal diversity may be underestimated.

V is TRBV5-4 and J is TRBJ2-7; D remains ambiguous. The material sequenced was peripheral blood, taken on day 0 of AZD1222 vaccination. The clonotype was recovered from an adult in good health. The CDR3 spells CASSLQGASEQYF. The CDR3 nucleotides are TGTGCCAGCAGCTTGCAAGGCGCATCCGAGCAGTACTTC.